This T cell receptor beta chain was identified in a study of T cell responses to AZD1222 COVID-19 vaccine (dated by TCRdb to the early 2020s). Notes on the research overall: TCR sequencing covered fewer than 250 trial participants: 207 given two doses of AZD1222 and 26 given two doses of MenACWY control vaccine. Trial participants were enrolled by age into subgroups of 18-55, 56-69 and 70-plus years, and around 150, 29 and 61 TCR-sequenced participants, respectively, were included in these subgroups.

The CDR3 regions of human TCRbeta chains were analyzed by immunosequencing. As for how the authors treated the data: Repertoire TCRs were checked for matches against a reference library of SARS-CoV-2-specific TCRs that had been generated using the MIRA antigen-specificity platform. Breadth was defined as the fraction of unique TCRs that were SARS-CoV-2-associated. Depth was defined as the fraction of total T cells that were SARS-CoV-2-associated. Using the MIRA data, each spike-specific TCR was mapped to the spike region that the TCR reacts to and placed in a CD4 or CD8 class. Log10-transformed breadth and depth values were compared by one-way ANOVA with Sidak's multiple comparisons tests. This immuneACCESS table, as held by TCRdb, lists in-frame sequences with V and J called but not all clones. Of the missing ones, under half trace to an unresolved V gene in checked studies; the others have no known cause. V and J calls and clone size follow that table, whereas D and trimming were derived from the DNA. For this sample the table gives about 160,000 clones, of which about 91% were detected only once. The ten largest clones represent 1.1% of the sample.

What the work shows at the level of the full study, not this receptor alone: Conclusions about previously exposed vaccinees were limited because only a handful of AZD1222 recipients were SARS-CoV-2 seropositive at baseline. Participants were mostly white British and included more females than males, and it was suggested by the authors that clonal diversity may have been underestimated. Vaccine-associated CD4 TCRs spanned the whole spike protein, with dominant responses in regions 160-218 and 743-854. Reportedly, almost half of the unique spike-specific TCRs recognized epitopes lying outside the regions that are mutated in the B.1.351 and B.1.1.7 variants. A significant rise in spike-specific TCR breadth and depth was observed after two AZD1222 doses relative to day 0 and relative to MenACWY recipients. Because no day 14 peak-response samples were available, the repertoires could be characterized only after the peak T cell response. In the small 56-69-year group, the increase in depth fell short of significance, most likely because of low power.

This specimen's time point label, interpreted: about 28 days (+/-7) after the second vaccine dose. AZD1222 recipients given second doses at about 4 weeks or at about 12 weeks were pooled, since spike-specific TCR depth and breadth were not found to differ between the two schedules. Vaccinee samples came from UK trials COV001 and COV002, including a single-blind randomized controlled phase 2/3 trial of AZD1222 (ChAdOx1 nCoV-19) in healthy adults. For TCRbeta chain sequencing, PBMC samples from trial participants were taken at day 0 and at day 28 after the second dose. Counted from cysteine to phenylalanine, this CDR3 has 15 amino acids. Only the CDR3 portion is preserved as DNA: 45 bases, with reading frame beginning at the first base. Unmatched junction bases come to 8, with V trimmed by 3 bases and J by 7 bases. From the germline V gene, CDR1 is SGHDT and CDR2 is YYEEEE. A remark on this clone: Its binding antigen is unknown. It has no much larger one-base neighbor in the sample; base qualities were not kept.

This TCR came from an adult who received the AZD1222 COVID-19 vaccine. This sequence uses TRBV5-6 and TRBJ1-5, and 9 junction bases match TRBD1. The material sequenced was peripheral blood, taken 28 days after the second AZD1222 dose. In nucleotide form, the sequence is TGTGCCAGCAGCTCCGGGACAGGGAATTACCAGCCCCAGCATTTT. Its product reads: CASSSGTGNYQPQHF.